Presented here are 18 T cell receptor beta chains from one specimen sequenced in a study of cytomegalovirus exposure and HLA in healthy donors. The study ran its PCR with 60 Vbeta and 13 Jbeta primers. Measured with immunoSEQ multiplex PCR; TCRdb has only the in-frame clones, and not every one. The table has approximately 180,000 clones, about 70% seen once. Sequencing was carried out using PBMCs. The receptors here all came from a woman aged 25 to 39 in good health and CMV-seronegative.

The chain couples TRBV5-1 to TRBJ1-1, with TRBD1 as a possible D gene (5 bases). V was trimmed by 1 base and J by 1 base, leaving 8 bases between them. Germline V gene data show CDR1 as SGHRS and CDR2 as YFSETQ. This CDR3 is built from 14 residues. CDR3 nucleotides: TGCGCCAGCAGCTTGTCAGGGTCGAACACTGAAGCTTTCTTT. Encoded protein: CASSLSGSNTEAFF.

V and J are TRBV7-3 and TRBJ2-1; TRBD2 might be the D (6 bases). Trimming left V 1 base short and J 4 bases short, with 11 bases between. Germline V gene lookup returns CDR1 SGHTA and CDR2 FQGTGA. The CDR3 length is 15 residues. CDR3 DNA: TGTGCCAGCAGCTTAAGTGGCGGGGTTTACAATGAGCAGTTCTTC. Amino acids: CASSLSGGVYNEQFF.

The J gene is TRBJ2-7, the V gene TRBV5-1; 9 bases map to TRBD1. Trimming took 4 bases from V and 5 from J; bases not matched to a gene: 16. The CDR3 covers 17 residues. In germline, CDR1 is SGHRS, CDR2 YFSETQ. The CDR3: CASSPSPGQGIAHEQYF. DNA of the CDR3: TGCGCCAGCAGCCCGAGTCCCGGACAGGGGATAGCTCACGAGCAGTACTTC.

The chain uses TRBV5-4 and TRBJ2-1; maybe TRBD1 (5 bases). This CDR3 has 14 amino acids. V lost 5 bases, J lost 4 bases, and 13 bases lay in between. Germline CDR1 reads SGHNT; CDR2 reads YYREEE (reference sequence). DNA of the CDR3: TGTGCCAGCAGTTCTGGGGCAGGGTACAATGAGCAGTTCTTC. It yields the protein CASSSGAGYNEQFF.

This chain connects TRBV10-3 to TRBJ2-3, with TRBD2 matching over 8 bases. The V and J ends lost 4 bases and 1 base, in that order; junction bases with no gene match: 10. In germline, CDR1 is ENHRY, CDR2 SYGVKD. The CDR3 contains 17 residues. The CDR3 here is CAISGLERGLRTDTQYF. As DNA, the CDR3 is TGTGCCATCAGTGGCTTAGAGCGGGGGTTACGCACAGATACGCAGTATTTT.

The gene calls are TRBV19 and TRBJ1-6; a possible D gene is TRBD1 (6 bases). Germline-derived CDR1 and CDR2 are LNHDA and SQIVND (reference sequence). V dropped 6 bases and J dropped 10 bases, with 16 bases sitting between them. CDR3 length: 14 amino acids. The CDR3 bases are TGTGCCAGTAGCTACAGGGACCCGGGGTCACCCCTCCACTTT. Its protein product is CASSYRDPGSPLHF. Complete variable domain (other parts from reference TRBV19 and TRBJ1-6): DGGITQSPKYLFRKEGQNVTLSCEQNLNHDAMYWYRQDPGQGLRLIYYSQIVNDFQKGDIAEGYSVSREKKESFPLTVTSAQKNPTAFYLCASSYRDPGSPLHFGNGTRLTVT.

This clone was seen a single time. The CDR3 region has the DNA TGTGCCAGCAGCTCGCGGGGGCGGGGGGCCAACGTCCTGACTTTC. It encodes CASSSRGRGANVLTF. The chain recombines TRBV7-9 with TRBJ2-6, with D tentatively TRBD2 (7 bases). This CDR3 is 15 amino acids long. Trimming stripped 4 bases from V and 4 bases from J, with 11 bases between. CDR1 SEHNR and CDR2 FQNEAQ come from the germline V gene (reference sequence).

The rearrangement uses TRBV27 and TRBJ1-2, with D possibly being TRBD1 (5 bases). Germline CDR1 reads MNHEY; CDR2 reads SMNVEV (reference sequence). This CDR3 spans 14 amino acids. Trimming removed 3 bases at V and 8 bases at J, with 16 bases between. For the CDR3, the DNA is TGTGCCAGCAGTTTGACGACACGGACATCCGGCTACACCTTC. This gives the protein CASSLTTRTSGYTF.

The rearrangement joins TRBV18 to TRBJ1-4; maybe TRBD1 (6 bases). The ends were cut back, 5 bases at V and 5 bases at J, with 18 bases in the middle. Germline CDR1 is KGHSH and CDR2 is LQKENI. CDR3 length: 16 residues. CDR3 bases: TGTGCCAGCTCAGCAACAACAGGGACCTTCAATGAAAAACTGTTTTTT. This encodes CASSATTGTFNEKLFF.

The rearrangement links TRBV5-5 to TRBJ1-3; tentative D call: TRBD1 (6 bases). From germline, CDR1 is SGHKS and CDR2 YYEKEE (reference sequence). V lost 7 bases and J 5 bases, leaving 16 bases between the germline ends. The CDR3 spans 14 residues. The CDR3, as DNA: TGTGCCAGCTCCCTCTGGGGGCCAAGAAACACCATATATTTT. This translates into CASSLWGPRNTIYF. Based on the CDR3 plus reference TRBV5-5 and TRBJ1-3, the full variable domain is DAGVTQSPTHLIKTRGQQVTLRCSPISGHKSVSWYQQVLGQGPQFIFQYYEKEERGRGNFPDRFSARQFPNYSSELNVNALLLGDSALYLCASSLWGPRNTIYFGEGSWLTVV.

CDR3 in DNA: TGTGCCAGCAGCTTAATGGCGGGTTGGAGGGAGACCCAGTACTTC. It codes for CASSLMAGWRETQYF. The chain links TRBV7-8 to TRBJ2-5, with a weak D call TRBD2 (5 bases). The V gene lost 2 bases and the J gene lost 5 bases, with 15 bases spanning the gap. CDR3 length: 15 residues. The germline V gene encodes CDR1 SGHVS and CDR2 FQNEAQ.

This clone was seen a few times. The CDR3 sequence: CASSQGIGTAYGYTF. The DNA for the CDR3 is TGCGCCAGCAGCCAAGGGATTGGGACAGCCTATGGCTACACCTTC. V is TRBV4-3 and J is TRBJ1-2; 7 nucleotides align to TRBD1. Germline loops: CDR1 LGHNA, CDR2 YSLEER. The CDR3 is 15 residues long. J was trimmed by 4 bases and V by 1 base; bases with no gene match: 6.

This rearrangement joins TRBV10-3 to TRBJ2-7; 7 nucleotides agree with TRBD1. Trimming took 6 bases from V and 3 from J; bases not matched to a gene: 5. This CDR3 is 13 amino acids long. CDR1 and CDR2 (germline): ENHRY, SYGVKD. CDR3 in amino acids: CAISERGLYEQYF. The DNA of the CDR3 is TGTGCCATCAGCGAAAGGGGGCTCTACGAGCAGTACTTC.

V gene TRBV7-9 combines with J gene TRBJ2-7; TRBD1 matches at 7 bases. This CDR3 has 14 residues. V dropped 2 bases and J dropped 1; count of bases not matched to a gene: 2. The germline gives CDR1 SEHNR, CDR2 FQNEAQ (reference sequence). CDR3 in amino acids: CASSLTGASYEQYF. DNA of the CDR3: TGTGCCAGCAGCTTAACAGGGGCGTCCTACGAGCAGTACTTC.

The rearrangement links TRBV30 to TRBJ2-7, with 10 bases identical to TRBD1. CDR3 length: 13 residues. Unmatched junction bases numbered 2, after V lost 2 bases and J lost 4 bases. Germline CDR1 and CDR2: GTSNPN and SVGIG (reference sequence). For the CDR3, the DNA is TGTGCCTGGAGTCGGACAGGGGGTTACGAGCAGTACTTC. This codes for CAWSRTGGYEQYF.

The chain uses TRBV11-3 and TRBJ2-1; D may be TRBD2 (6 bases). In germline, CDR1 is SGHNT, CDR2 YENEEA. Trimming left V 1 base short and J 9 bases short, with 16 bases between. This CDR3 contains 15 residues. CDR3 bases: TGTGCCAGCAGCTTAGTAGGGACTCCATCGGGTGAGCAGTTCTTC. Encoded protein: CASSLVGTPSGEQFF.

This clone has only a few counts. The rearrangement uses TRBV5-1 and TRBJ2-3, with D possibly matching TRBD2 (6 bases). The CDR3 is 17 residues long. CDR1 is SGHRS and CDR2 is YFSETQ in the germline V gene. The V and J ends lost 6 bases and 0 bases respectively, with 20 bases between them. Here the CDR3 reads CASTQPTGVPSTDTQYF. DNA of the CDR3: TGCGCCAGCACGCAGCCGACGGGGGTGCCCAGCACAGATACGCAGTATTTT.

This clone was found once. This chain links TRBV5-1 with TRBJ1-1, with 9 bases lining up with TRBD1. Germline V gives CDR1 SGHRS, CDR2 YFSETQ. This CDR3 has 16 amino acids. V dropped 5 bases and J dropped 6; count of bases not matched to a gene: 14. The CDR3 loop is CASSFTGGEDLAEAFF. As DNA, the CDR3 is TGCGCCAGCAGTTTTACAGGGGGCGAGGACCTTGCTGAAGCTTTCTTT.